These 23 T cell receptor beta chains were sequenced from one sample in a study of radiotherapy plus CTLA-4 blockade in lung cancer. Assay used: immunoSEQ multiplex PCR; TCRdb lists only in-frame clones, some missing. The table shows about 68,000 clones, with less than 80% occurring only once. This specimen was peripheral blood, taken from a patient treated with radiotherapy plus ipilimumab. Source of these receptors: a human donor with non-small cell lung cancer who had a complete response to radiotherapy plus ipilimumab.

In this sample, this clone turned up a few times. The V and J genes are TRBV28 and TRBJ1-3; D is unclear. Germline V gene sequence: CDR1 MDHEN, CDR2 SYDVKM. V lost 5 bases and J lost 2, with 16 bases in between. CDR3 length: 16 amino acids. CDR3 loop: CASSPPIGNPGNTIYF. For the CDR3, the DNA is TGTGCCAGCAGTCCCCCGATAGGTAATCCTGGAAACACCATATATTTT. The full variable domain, in which reference TRBV28 and TRBJ1-3 provide the parts outside the CDR3, is DVKVTQSSRYLVKRTGEKVFLECVQDMDHENMFWYRQDPGLGLRLIYFSYDVKMKEKGDIPEGYSVSREKKERFSLILESASTNQTSMYLCASSPPIGNPGNTIYFGEGSWLTVV.

The chain uses TRBV28 and TRBJ1-2; no definite D call. The length of the CDR3 is 12 residues. Germline lookup yields CDR1 MDHEN and CDR2 SYDVKM. V shed 3 bases and J shed 8 bases, with 10 bases lying between them. Here the CDR3 DNA reads TGTGCCAGCAGTTTTCGAGTGCTAGGCTACACCTTC. As protein: CASSFRVLGYTF.

The chain carries TRBV30 and TRBJ1-1; maybe TRBD1 (6 bases). Trimming shortened V by 5 bases and J by 5 bases, and 9 bases separated the two germline ends. This CDR3 region has 11 residues. Per germline, CDR1 GTSNPN and CDR2 SVGIG (reference sequence). For the CDR3, the DNA is TGTGCCTGGGCTCAGGGGACTGAAGCTTTCTTT. This codes for CAWAQGTEAFF.

This clone has only one observation. This chain joins TRBV5-1 and TRBJ2-3; a possible D gene is TRBD1 (8 bases). CDR3 length equals 18 residues. The germline gives CDR1 SGHRS, CDR2 YFSETQ. V was cut by 4 bases and J by 4 bases, with 25 bases left in between. CDR3 bases: TGCGCCAGCAGCCGAGAGGGACAGGCCCTAGGGGGGGCAGATACGCAGTATTTT. It yields the protein CASSREGQALGGADTQYF.

V gene TRBV7-9 combines with J gene TRBJ2-1, with 10 bases matching TRBD1. After removal of 6 bases from V and 6 bases from J, the junction contained 8 bases not matched to a gene. The CDR3 consists of 15 residues. Germline V gene data show CDR1 as SEHNR and CDR2 as FQNEAQ (reference sequence). CDR3 residues: CASRQKGDRGNEQFF. The DNA of the CDR3 is TGTGCCAGCAGGCAAAAGGGGGACAGGGGCAATGAGCAGTTCTTC.

The CDR3 here is CASTGTENQPQHF. In nucleotides, the CDR3 is TGTGCCAGCACCGGGACAGAGAATCAGCCCCAGCATTTT. The rearrangement joins TRBV7-9 to TRBJ1-5; 7 nucleotides align to TRBD1. The CDR3 length is 13 residues. With 7 bases clipped from V and 4 bases from J, the junction kept 4 bases outside the gene matches. The germline V gene has CDR1 SEHNR and CDR2 FQNEAQ (reference sequence). Full variable domain (outside the CDR3, taken from reference TRBV7-9 and TRBJ1-5): DTGVSQNPRHKITKRGQNVTFRCDPISEHNRLYWYRQTLGQGPEFLTYFQNEAQLEKSRLLSDRFSAERPKGSFSTLEIQRTEQGDSAMYLCASTGTENQPQHFGDGTRLSIL.

The rearrangement joins TRBV11-2 to TRBJ2-7; TRBD1 agrees at 7 bases. CDR3 length: 17 residues. In germline, CDR1 is SGHAT, CDR2 FQNNGV. The V segment lost 5 bases and the J segment 0 bases; nucleotides outside the gene matches: 13. The CDR3 DNA is TGTGCCAGCAGCCCTGGTGGCGACAGGGAATTCTCCTACGAGCAGTACGTC. As protein: CASSPGGDREFSYEQYV.

Only a few counts were recorded for this clone. The genes are TRBV19 and TRBJ1-1; D is uncertain. The CDR3 contains 16 residues. The germline V gene has CDR1 LNHDA and CDR2 SQIVND (reference sequence). Between the trimmed V and J ends, which lost 6 bases and 4 bases, there was a span of 21 bases. CDR3 in DNA: TGTGCCAGTAGGTTCCGAGGACTCGGACTGGCCACTGAAGCTTTCTTT. It encodes CASRFRGLGLATEAFF.

This clone has only a few counts. The chain is built from TRBV10-2 and TRBJ2-4, with D perhaps given as TRBD1 or TRBD2 (5 bases each). Trimming took 7 bases from V and 7 from J, leaving 11 bases between them. Germline V gene lookup returns CDR1 WSHSY and CDR2 SAAADI. This CDR3 is built from 12 residues. CDR3 nucleotide sequence: TGCGCCAGCACCCCCGAGGGGAACATTCAGTACTTC. This sequence encodes CASTPEGNIQYF.

The J gene is TRBJ1-2, the V gene TRBV5-1, with D maybe TRBD1 (5 bases). Germline V gene lookup returns CDR1 SGHRS and CDR2 YFSETQ. Trimming shortened V by 0 bases and J by 4 bases, and 10 bases separated the two germline ends. The CDR3 totals 14 residues. CDR3 nucleotides: TGCGCCAGCAGCTTGGAACTAGGGGTCTATGGCTACACCTTC. It codes for CASSLELGVYGYTF.

The chain links TRBV5-4 to TRBJ2-7, with 14 bases aligning to TRBD2. The junction had 5 bases not matched to a gene; V was cut back by 0 bases and J by 6 bases. Germline CDR1 and CDR2: SGHNT and YYREEE (reference sequence). The CDR3 has 16 amino acids. The CDR3 sequence is CASSLAMTSGGAEQYF. The CDR3 DNA is TGTGCCAGCAGCTTGGCGATGACTAGCGGGGGGGCCGAGCAGTACTTC.

This clone has a handful of counts. This chain connects TRBV4-1 to TRBJ1-3; D is unresolved. The germline CDR1 and CDR2 sequences are MGHRA and YSYEKL. Trimming removed 1 base from V and 3 bases from J, with 10 bases in between. This CDR3 is built from 15 residues. The CDR3 nucleotides read TGCGCCAGCAGCCAAGGTGAAGTGGGTGGAAACACCATATATTTT. This codes for CASSQGEVGGNTIYF.

The genes are TRBV7-2 and TRBJ2-3; D is unresolved. CDR1 is SGHTA, CDR2 FQGNSA, per germline. This CDR3 contains 13 residues. Deletions cut 4 bases from V and 5 bases from J, with 10 bases between. The CDR3 DNA reads as TGTGCCAGCAGCTCCTACTCGCGAGATACGCAGTATTTT. Translation: CASSSYSRDTQYF.

The J gene is TRBJ2-6, the V gene TRBV2; 7 positions agree with TRBD1. V lost 6 bases, J lost 9 bases, and 5 bases stayed unmatched. The CDR3 is 13 residues long. Germline CDR1 reads SNHLY; CDR2 reads FYNNEI. Written as DNA, the CDR3 is TGTGCCAGCAGCACAGGGGTTGGCAACGTCCTGACTTTC. Residues: CASSTGVGNVLTF.

This chain uses TRBV11-3 with TRBJ2-1; 13 nucleotides line up with TRBD2. The germline V gene has CDR1 SGHNT and CDR2 YENEEA. The CDR3 consists of 18 residues. Unmatched junction bases numbered 8, after V lost 0 bases and J lost 6 bases. DNA for the CDR3: TGTGCCAGCAGCTTAGATCTTCGACTAGCGGGAGGAGGCAATGAGCAGTTCTTC. This translates into CASSLDLRLAGGGNEQFF.

The J gene is TRBJ1-4, the V gene TRBV4-3; D is unclear. The CDR3 loop spans 13 amino acids. Looked up from germline, CDR1 is LGHNA and CDR2 is YSLEER. The ends were cut back, 0 bases at V and 10 bases at J, with 9 bases in the middle. DNA of the CDR3: TGCGCCAGCAGCCAAGAAGATGGGCGAAAACTGTTTTTT. Amino acids: CASSQEDGRKLFF.

As concerns this clone: This same CDR3 is encoded by further DNA sequences in the sample. The chain joins TRBV11-3 to TRBJ1-5; a possible D gene is TRBD1 (6 bases). Looked up from germline, CDR1 is SGHNT and CDR2 is YENEEA. Trimming pared 2 bases from V and 5 bases from J, leaving 7 bases between. This CDR3 is built from 13 residues. Written as DNA, the CDR3 is TGTGCCAGCAGCTTATCAGGGGATCAGCCCCAGCATTTT. Translation gives CASSLSGDQPQHF.

The chain links TRBV25-1 to TRBJ1-2; D perhaps matches TRBD1 (6 bases). From germline, CDR1 is MGHDK and CDR2 SYGVNS. V was pared by 2 bases and J by 4 bases, with 14 bases between. The CDR3 is 15 residues long. In DNA form, the CDR3 reads TGTGCCAGCAGTGAAGAGTATAAAGGGGGCTATGGCTACACCTTC. Translation gives CASSEEYKGGYGYTF.

V is TRBV6-1 and J is TRBJ1-2, with 7 bases identical to TRBD1. The CDR3 is made up of 13 amino acids. With V trimmed by 6 bases and J by 4 bases, 5 bases remained unmatched. Germline CDR1 MNHNS, CDR2 SASEGT. For the CDR3, the DNA is TGTGCCAGCAGACGACAGGGAGGCTATGGCTACACCTTC. Translated, it gives CASRRQGGYGYTF.

This chain uses TRBV5-3 with TRBJ1-5; TRBD1 is a possible D gene (5 bases). TRBV5-3 is marked as an open reading frame, function uncertain. The CDR3 totals 17 residues. The V end was cut by 6 bases, the J end by 0 bases, with 19 bases between. The CDR3 reads CARTPDRQNYSNQPQHF. As DNA, the CDR3 is TGTGCCAGAACCCCCGATAGACAGAATTATAGCAATCAGCCCCAGCATTTT.

The chain employs TRBV15 and TRBJ2-1; weak D call: TRBD2 (6 bases). In germline, CDR1 is LNHNV, CDR2 YYDKDF (reference sequence). The CDR3 loop spans 17 amino acids. Between the trimmed V and J ends, which lost 0 bases and 7 bases, there was a span of 19 bases. The CDR3 region has the DNA TGTGCCACCAGCAGAGATTGGGAGGCCCTGGGGGTGAATGAGCAGTTCTTC. This codes for CATSRDWEALGVNEQFF.

The V gene is TRBV27, the J gene TRBJ1-1, with D perhaps TRBD1 (5 bases). Trimming stripped 4 bases from V and 2 bases from J, with 20 bases between. Per the germline V gene, CDR1 is MNHEY and CDR2 is SMNVEV (reference sequence). The CDR3 is made up of 17 amino acids. The CDR3 DNA reads TGTGCCAGCAGTTCCCGATGGGGGGGTACTTCAAACACTGAAGCTTTCTTT. The encoded protein is CASSSRWGGTSNTEAFF.

V usage is TRBV5-4 and J usage is TRBJ2-1; 7 nucleotides line up with TRBD2. The V gene end was trimmed by 0 bases and the J gene end by 0 bases; junction bases not matched to a gene: 6. Per the germline V gene, CDR1 is SGHNT and CDR2 is YYREEE (reference sequence). The CDR3 length is 17 residues. In DNA, the CDR3 is TGTGCCAGCAGCTTGGCAGGCGGGGGAGGCTCCTACAATGAGCAGTTCTTC. Translated: CASSLAGGGGSYNEQFF.